Here is one T cell receptor (beta chain) with its context. What antigen it recognizes has not been identified. No base quality values were provided; no much bigger clone lies one nucleotide off. These data originate in a study of human T cells and chemical hapten exposure (dated by TCRdb to the early 2020s). Notes on the research overall: For sensitization, 2% DPC in acetone was applied to a roughly 2 cm by roughly 2 cm area of upper inner arm skin. Throughout the approximately 23-week study period, patients were also given weekly therapeutic DPC doses on the scalp. Patch testing was performed on the upper back with Finn chambers containing 0.01% DPC, and the patch tests were scored after 6 days according to International Contact Dermatitis Research Group standards. The mostly female patient cohort included alopecia areata with under or over 50% scalp involvement, alopecia totalis and alopecia universalis. Libraries were pooled for sequencing, and variation in per-sample TCR yields was attributed mainly to small differences in library volumes within the pool. Peripheral blood TCR repertoire changes were tracked in vivo in alopecia patients during primary and secondary sensitization to the hapten diphenylcyclopropenone (DPC). Blood samples were taken from patients before sensitization (week 0) and at 2, 6 and about 24 weeks after DPC sensitization. Blood for TCR sequencing was provided by twenty-nine alopecia patients at one to four time points (pre-sensitization, 2, 6 and 24 weeks).

The time point label on this specimen signifies: patch test 3, about 24 weeks after DPC sensitization. In the paper's terms, the treatment or condition label means: therapeutic diphenylcyclopropenone sensitization with weekly scalp DPC. At each patch-test visit, blood was drawn before the patch test was applied. To be eligible, patients had to be aged 18 to 70, diagnosed with alopecia and judged suitable for DPC therapy, while pregnant patients were excluded. Total RNA was isolated from unfractionated whole blood collected in Tempus Blood RNA tubes. The library was obtained by RACE. The sequencer listed for this sample is NextSeq 500. Library preparation attached unique molecular identifiers to individual cDNA molecules for quantitative, reproducible TCR counting. Both TCR alpha and TCR beta chains were sequenced from each blood RNA sample. Per the source publication's procedure: The median number of TCRs per sample was around 100,000, ranging from roughly 20,000 to 700,000. V, J and CDR3 annotation of the TCR reads was carried out using the Decombinator software suite. Every sample was subsampled to the same number of TCRs (28,000) for the PS versus PT1 abundance plots. Expanded TCRs were defined as absent before sensitization and observed at least eight times at the 2-week time point. The public sequencing data were trimmed at Q25 with fastp and processed into clonotypes with MiXCR by TCRdb, which kept only in-frame beta chains. For every CDR3 protein sequence, its rows merge into one entry that carries the most common genes and DNA. V and J calls and clone size were set by TCRdb, not the authors. The sample table records approximately 160,000 distinct CDR3 sequences; about a quarter of these occur just once. About 2.1% of the sample rests with the top ten.

Based on the germline V gene, the CDR1 and CDR2 sequences are WSHSY and SAAADI. V lost 0 bases and J lost 4 bases, and the count of bases not matched to a germline gene is 3. Inclusive of the bounding cysteine and phenylalanine, the CDR3 is 15 residues long. Left in the record is the CDR3 DNA by itself, 45 bases read in frame from the first base. Overall study results and their limits: The number of TCRs above 1 in 1000 frequency did not change with DPC sensitization; there was no evidence of global repertoire structure alterations. The number of PT1 expanded TCRs positively correlated with patch test score, significant at thresholds 8, 16 and 32 but not 4. Expanded TCRs formed significantly more large CDR3 similarity clusters than pre-sensitization or healthy control sets, consistent with antigen-driven responses. Because every patient had alopecia, a presumed autoimmune disease, the patients' immune response might differ from that of healthy individuals. Repeated subsampling changed both the strength of the expansion versus patch-test correlation and the threshold at which the correlation became significant.

The sequence was obtained from a woman aged 18-29 years with alopecia areata. Some clones in this sample may be carry-over from other donors' samples. Specimen: whole blood, collected in connection with sensitization to the hapten diphenylcyclopropenone (DPC). The sequence is built from TRBV10-2 and TRBJ2-7; 10 central nucleotides agree with TRBD1. The bases read TGCGCCAGCAGTGAGTCGACAGGGGGCGGGTACGAGCAGTACTTC. Translated, it gives CASSESTGGGYEQYF.